Each of the 22 T cell receptor beta chains below was sequenced from the same sample in a study of cytomegalovirus exposure and HLA in healthy donors. The PCR made use of 60 Vbeta and 13 Jbeta primers. Libraries were prepared by immunoSEQ multiplex PCR; TCRdb keeps only in-frame clonotypes and omits some of them. This table holds approximately 68,000 clones. The sequenced sample consisted of PBMCs. These receptors came from a female donor in good health and CMV-seropositive.

The V and J genes are TRBV9 and TRBJ2-2, with TRBD2 matching 14 bases. The CDR3 is 18 residues long. Losses at the gene ends were 4 bases for V and 2 bases for J; bases not matched to a gene: 7. Germline assignment: CDR1 SGDLS and CDR2 YYNGEE. The CDR3 loop reads CASSHRTSGGTNTGELFF. The DNA of the CDR3 is TGTGCCAGCAGCCACCGGACTAGCGGGGGGACTAACACCGGGGAGCTGTTTTTT.

V usage is TRBV18 and J usage is TRBJ1-1; 12 bases fit TRBD1. Unmatched junction bases numbered 12, after V lost 6 bases and J lost 4 bases. The CDR3 sequence is 17 residues long. Germline lookup yields CDR1 KGHSH and CDR2 LQKENI. CDR3: CASSEGQGAGEVTEAFF. CDR3 sequence (DNA): TGTGCCAGCTCCGAGGGACAGGGGGCAGGAGAGGTCACTGAAGCTTTCTTT.

The chain employs TRBV15 and TRBJ1-1; D unclear. V was cut by 0 bases and J by 3 bases, with 11 bases left in between. This CDR3 contains 15 residues. CDR1 is LNHNV and CDR2 is YYDKDF in the germline V gene (reference sequence). CDR3 DNA: TGTGCCACCAGCAGAGATACGGGGTTCGACACTGAAGCTTTCTTT. Encoded protein: CATSRDTGFDTEAFF.

The genes are TRBV29-1 and TRBJ2-3; 9 nucleotides line up with TRBD1. The CDR3 totals 14 residues. V dropped 3 bases and J dropped 6; count of bases not matched to a gene: 7. The germline V gene has CDR1 SQVTM and CDR2 ANQGSEA. The CDR3 loop is CSVDRQGGRDTQYF. CDR3 DNA sequence: TGCAGCGTTGATAGACAGGGGGGAAGGGATACGCAGTATTTT.

Turning to this clone: The sample contains more than one DNA sequence encoding this CDR3. J is TRBJ2-3 and V is TRBV5-4, with 7 bases aligning to TRBD1. The germline gives CDR1 SGHNT, CDR2 YYREEE (reference sequence). This CDR3 is built from 14 residues. V lost 3 bases and J lost 2; bases outside the gene matches: 3. The CDR3 DNA sequence: TGTGCCAGCAGCTCGGGACAGCCCACAGATACGCAGTATTTT. Encoded protein: CASSSGQPTDTQYF.

Comments on this clone: An end of the junction does not agree with germline; a read error may underlie this. The same CDR3 can be traced to other DNA sequences in this sample. The chain is built from TRBV30 and TRBJ1-3; TRBD1 matches 8 bases. CDR3 length: 14 amino acids. Germline CDR1 GTSNPN, CDR2 SVGIG (reference sequence). In nucleotides, the CDR3 is TGTGCCTGCCAACAGGGGGTCTCTGGAAACACCATATATTTC. Translated, it gives CACQQGVSGNTIYF.

This chain joins TRBV7-2 and TRBJ2-1; weak D call: TRBD1 (5 bases). Germline CDR1 and CDR2: SGHTA and FQGNSA. The V end lost 6 bases, the J end lost 0 bases, and 12 bases lay between the germline ends. The CDR3 has 15 residues. CDR3 sequence reads: CASSTQESSYNEQFF. CDR3 nucleotide sequence: TGTGCCAGCAGTACACAGGAGAGCTCCTACAATGAGCAGTTCTTC.

The genes are TRBV9 and TRBJ2-1; the match to TRBD2 covers 8 bases. The CDR3 extends over 15 amino acids. Germline loops: CDR1 SGDLS, CDR2 YYNGEE. V was pared by 0 bases and J by 9 bases, with 8 bases of the junction left unmatched. The CDR3 DNA is TGTGCCAGCAGCGTAGCTATTGGACTAGCAAGTGAGCAGTTCTTC. Encoded protein: CASSVAIGLASEQFF.

Points on this clone: This sample also contains other DNA sequences that code for the same CDR3. The chain joins TRBV28 to TRBJ2-7, with 9 bases matching TRBD1. The junction had 2 bases not matched to a gene; V was cut back by 8 bases and J by 3 bases. The germline V gene encodes CDR1 MDHEN and CDR2 SYDVKM. The CDR3 contains 12 residues. The CDR3 protein is CASRTGDYEQYF. The CDR3 DNA reads TGTGCCAGCCGGACAGGGGACTACGAGCAGTACTTC.

V is TRBV6-1 and J is TRBJ2-7, with 10 bases matching TRBD1. The germline V gene has CDR1 MNHNS and CDR2 SASEGT. The CDR3 sequence is 14 residues long. J gave up 5 bases and V 5 bases, and 6 bases lay outside the gene matches. The CDR3, as DNA: TGTGCCAGCAGTATCCGGGACAGGGGACACGAGCAGTACTTC. It codes for CASSIRDRGHEQYF.

The genes are TRBV7-8 and TRBJ2-5; TRBD2 is a possible D gene (5 bases). The V end was cut by 4 bases, the J end by 5 bases, with 11 bases between. Germline CDR1 and CDR2: SGHVS and FQNEAQ. This CDR3 is built from 13 residues. CDR3 bases: TGTGCCAGCAGCTACGGCCCGGGGGAGACCCAGTACTTC. Protein product: CASSYGPGETQYF.

The chain carries TRBV5-5 and TRBJ2-1, with TRBD1 identical over 11 bases. V dropped 3 bases and J dropped 8; count of bases not matched to a gene: 1. Germline values: CDR1 SGHKS, CDR2 YYEKEE (reference sequence). CDR3 length: 13 amino acids. The CDR3 is CASSSGQGDEQFF. The CDR3 DNA reads as TGTGCCAGCAGCTCGGGACAGGGGGATGAGCAGTTCTTC. The full variable domain, with the rest looked up from reference TRBV5-5 and TRBJ2-1, is DAGVTQSPTHLIKTRGQQVTLRCSPISGHKSVSWYQQVLGQGPQFIFQYYEKEERGRGNFPDRFSARQFPNYSSELNVNALLLGDSALYLCASSSGQGDEQFFGPGTRLTVL.

The chain links TRBV7-2 to TRBJ2-7, with D possibly matching TRBD2 (6 bases). Germline loops: CDR1 SGHTA, CDR2 FQGNSA. CDR3 size: 15 residues. The ends were cut back, 5 bases at V and 7 bases at J, with 21 bases in the middle. CDR3 nucleotides: TGTGCCAGCAGCCCAAGCGGGTTAACCCGTGAGGAGCAGTACTTC. Amino acids: CASSPSGLTREEQYF.

The rearrangement joins TRBV7-2 to TRBJ2-7; D is undetermined. Per germline, CDR1 SGHTA and CDR2 FQGNSA. The ends were cut back, 4 bases at V and 2 bases at J, with 9 bases in the middle. This CDR3 comprises 13 residues. CDR3 bases: TGTGCCAGCAGCTCTAGGCCTCCCTACGAGCAGTACTTC. Its protein product is CASSSRPPYEQYF.

The gene calls are TRBV6-5 and TRBJ2-5, with 7 bases that match TRBD1. V lost 4 bases to trimming and J lost 2 bases; unmatched junction nucleotides: 4. Germline lookup yields CDR1 MNHEY and CDR2 SVGAGI. The CDR3 has 14 amino acids. CDR3 in amino acids: CASSWGQTQETQYF. In DNA, the CDR3 is TGTGCCAGCAGTTGGGGACAGACTCAAGAGACCCAGTACTTC.

The chain recombines TRBV6-1 with TRBJ2-7, with a possible D match to TRBD1 (5 bases). This CDR3 comprises 15 residues. Germline assignment: CDR1 MNHNS and CDR2 SASEGT. Between the trimmed V and J ends, which lost 3 bases and 4 bases, there was a span of 16 bases. CDR3 protein: CASSDQGLPTYEQYF. CDR3 DNA: TGTGCCAGCAGTGACCAGGGCCTCCCAACTTACGAGCAGTACTTC.

The chain uses TRBV5-1 and TRBJ1-1; 10 bases align to TRBD1. V shed 0 bases, J shed 11 bases, and the junction held 7 bases outside the gene matches. Germline V gene sequence: CDR1 SGHRS, CDR2 YFSETQ. This CDR3 is 14 amino acids long. Here the CDR3 reads CASSLGGQGKSAFF. The DNA of the CDR3 is TGCGCCAGCAGCTTGGGGGGACAGGGGAAGAGCGCTTTCTTT.

This rearrangement joins TRBV19 to TRBJ1-1; TRBD1 matches at 7 bases. With 4 bases clipped from V and 1 base from J, the junction kept 18 bases outside the gene matches. This CDR3 has 19 residues. The germline CDR1 and CDR2 sequences are LNHDA and SQIVND (reference sequence). CDR3 sequence reads: CASSTLRQGRVTPNTEAFF. The CDR3 region has the DNA TGTGCCAGTAGTACCCTCAGACAGGGACGCGTTACTCCGAACACTGAAGCTTTCTTT.

The CDR3 sequence: CASSQDPAGGGYTF. As DNA, the CDR3 is TGCGCCAGCAGCCAAGATCCCGCAGGGGGAGGCTACACCTTC. The J gene is TRBJ1-2, the V gene TRBV4-1; TRBD1 agrees at 7 bases. CDR1 and CDR2 (germline): MGHRA, YSYEKL. V trimming: 0 bases; J trimming: 8 bases; junction bases outside the gene matches: 6. The CDR3 is 14 amino acids.

The rearrangement uses TRBV4-3 and TRBJ1-2; 10 bases line up with TRBD1. Trimming at V came to 3 bases and at J to 9 bases, leaving 10 bases not matched to a gene. The CDR3 sequence is 15 residues long. CDR1 and CDR2 (germline): LGHNA, YSLEER. CDR3 loop: CASSQETTGQGSYTF. For the CDR3, the DNA is TGCGCCAGCAGCCAGGAAACCACGGGACAGGGGAGCTACACCTTC.

The chain couples TRBV15 to TRBJ1-4, with 7 bases lining up with TRBD1. The CDR3 sequence is 14 residues long. V was clipped by 1 base and J by 8 bases; unmatched bases: 4. CDR1 is LNHNV, CDR2 YYDKDF, per germline (reference sequence). The CDR3 reads CATSRGTGREKLFF. CDR3 bases: TGTGCCACCAGCAGAGGGACAGGAAGGGAAAAACTGTTTTTT.

Comments on this clone: The identical CDR3 is also encoded by other nucleotide sequences in the sample. This chain connects TRBV5-1 to TRBJ1-6, with D possibly TRBD1 on 5 matching bases. This CDR3 comprises 14 residues. V lost 6 bases and J 9 bases, leaving 16 bases between the germline ends. CDR1 and CDR2 (germline): SGHRS, YFSETQ. This CDR3 reads CASTEGVRSSPLHF. CDR3 coding DNA: TGCGCCAGCACTGAAGGGGTTCGTAGTTCACCCCTCCACTTT.